The 30 T cell receptor beta chains in this list originate from one sample, sequenced in a study of beta chain features in type 1 diabetes. These receptors lack a known antigen. Expressed TCRB transcripts were sequenced because the entire RNA isolate underwent reverse transcription. The data were produced by immunoSEQ multiplex PCR, yet TCRdb's version contains in-frame clones alone and is incomplete. This sample has 150,000 to 190,000 clones, with over 9% found just once. Study findings and constraints: TCRB CDR3 length was moderately but significantly reduced in all four CD4+ subsets of Type 1 diabetes patients.

The sequenced sample was central memory CD4+ T cells from blood. These TCRs come from a man aged 25-45 years with type 1 diabetes.

The DNA for the CDR3 is TGTGCCAGCAGCTTGGACAGGGGGCATGGCTACACCTTC. It translates to CASSLDRGHGYTF. The chain recombines TRBV5-6 with TRBJ1-2, with 9 positions matching TRBD1. The CDR3 runs to 13 residues. With 0 bases clipped from V and 6 bases from J, the junction kept 0 bases outside the gene matches. Germline CDR1 reads SGHDT; CDR2 reads YYEEEE.

CDR3 coding DNA: TGTGCCAGCAGATTCCTCACTAACTCGGATGGCTACACCTTC. This encodes CASRFLTNSDGYTF. The chain has TRBV28 and TRBJ1-2; D ambiguous. The ends were cut back, 6 bases at V and 6 bases at J, with 17 bases in the middle. The germline V gene encodes CDR1 MDHEN and CDR2 SYDVKM. The CDR3 loop spans 14 amino acids.

This clone was found a few times. The V and J genes are TRBV9 and TRBJ2-1, with 11 bases that match TRBD2. Germline-derived CDR1 and CDR2 are SGDLS and YYNGEE. The CDR3 is 17 residues long. Unmatched junction bases numbered 10, after V lost 0 bases and J lost 8 bases. This CDR3 is CASSVVPLAGAYDEQFF. DNA for the CDR3: TGTGCCAGCAGCGTAGTTCCACTAGCGGGAGCTTATGATGAGCAGTTCTTC.

A few counts support this clone. The genes are TRBV27 and TRBJ1-5; D unresolved. CDR3 length equals 14 residues. Trimming removed 2 bases from V and 1 base from J, with 6 bases in between. Germline lookup yields CDR1 MNHEY and CDR2 SMNVEV (reference sequence). Here the CDR3 DNA reads TGTGCCAGCAGTTTAAGGGAGAGCAATCAGCCCCAGCATTTT. Translated: CASSLRESNQPQHF.

The gene calls are TRBV4-2 and TRBJ2-5, with D possibly being TRBD1 (5 bases). The J call may not be correct, given that the DNA end is closer to TRBJ2-7. The CDR3 contains 16 residues. Per germline, CDR1 LGHNA and CDR2 YNFKEQ. The CDR3 region has the DNA TGTGCCAGCAGCCCAGACAGAGACTCCCGTAGCTACGAGCAGTACTTC. Translating it yields CASSPDRDSRSYEQYF.

The chain is built from TRBV28 and TRBJ2-1, with a weak D call TRBD1 (9 bases). Germline V gives CDR1 MDHEN, CDR2 SYDVKM. The CDR3 consists of 17 residues. With 5 bases removed from V and 4 bases from J, the gap between germline ends came to 21 bases. The CDR3 DNA sequence: TGTGCCAGCAGTCCGGGGGGGTGGGACAGGGTATACAATGAGCAGTTCTTC. Amino acids: CASSPGGWDRVYNEQFF.

This rearrangement joins TRBV18 to TRBJ2-5; D not resolved. With 3 bases removed from V and 5 bases from J, the gap between germline ends came to 7 bases. There are 12 residues in the CDR3. Germline V gene lookup returns CDR1 KGHSH and CDR2 LQKENI. DNA of the CDR3: TGTGCCAGCTCACCCGCCGGGGAGACCCAGTACTTC. Amino acids: CASSPAGETQYF.

The chain carries TRBV28 and TRBJ2-7; D possibly corresponds to TRBD1 (6 bases). Germline V gene data show CDR1 as MDHEN and CDR2 as SYDVKM. Trimming took 2 bases from V and 7 from J, leaving 18 bases between them. This CDR3 contains 15 residues. The CDR3 protein is CASSLLGQRAIEQYF. The CDR3 bases are TGTGCCAGCAGTTTACTCGGACAGCGAGCTATAGAGCAGTACTTC. The variable domain in full, with the rest retrieved from reference TRBV28 and TRBJ2-7, is DVKVTQSSRYLVKRTGEKVFLECVQDMDHENMFWYRQDPGLGLRLIYFSYDVKMKEKGDIPEGYSVSREKKERFSLILESASTNQTSMYLCASSLLGQRAIEQYFGPGTRLTVT.

This clone was seen a few times. The chain combines TRBV4-2 with TRBJ1-1; the D is unclear. V lost 1 base to trimming and J lost 3 bases, with 9 bases between them. Germline lookup yields CDR1 LGHNA and CDR2 YNFKEQ. The CDR3 totals 14 residues. CDR3 amino acids: CASSQGGADTEAFF. The CDR3 bases are TGTGCCAGCAGCCAAGGTGGAGCCGACACTGAAGCTTTCTTT.

This clone was found a few times. V usage is TRBV7-3 and J usage is TRBJ1-1; 7 nucleotides agree with TRBD1. The CDR3 is 14 residues long. V was clipped by 4 bases and J by 8 bases; unmatched bases: 10. Germline-derived CDR1 and CDR2 are SGHTA and FQGTGA. The CDR3 sequence: CASSSTGTVQEAFF. The CDR3 DNA sequence: TGTGCCAGCAGCTCTACGGGGACAGTTCAGGAAGCTTTCTTT.

This clone was seen a handful of times. This chain uses TRBV11-1 with TRBJ1-5; 7 nucleotides match TRBD1. This CDR3 is 13 amino acids long. After removal of 6 bases from V and 7 bases from J, the junction contained 6 bases not matched to a gene. Per the germline V gene, CDR1 is SGHAT and CDR2 is FQDESV (reference sequence). The CDR3 DNA sequence: TGTGCCAGCAGTCCCGACAGGGACCAGCCCCAGCATTTT. It yields the protein CASSPDRDQPQHF.

In this sample, this clone turned up a few times. The chain uses TRBV5-1 and TRBJ2-7; TRBD2 aligns across 11 bases. CDR1 is SGHRS, CDR2 YFSETQ, per germline. The length of the CDR3 is 16 residues. V lost 4 bases and J lost 4; bases outside the gene matches: 10. The CDR3 loop reads CASSDRGSSGGYEQYF. CDR3 in DNA: TGCGCCAGCAGCGACCGCGGTTCTAGCGGGGGGTACGAGCAGTACTTC.

The gene calls are TRBV12-5 and TRBJ2-5; 7 bases line up with TRBD1. Germline CDR1 and CDR2: LGHNT and FRNRAP. After removal of 4 bases from V and 3 bases from J, the junction contained 5 bases not matched to a gene. The CDR3 is 14 amino acids. CDR3 in DNA: TGTGCTAGTGGTTCTGGACAGGAAAAAGAGACCCAGTACTTC. Its translation: CASGSGQEKETQYF. Based on the CDR3 plus reference TRBV12-5 and TRBJ2-5, the full variable domain is DARVTQTPRHKVTEMGQEVTMRCQPILGHNTVFWYRQTMMQGLELLAYFRNRAPLDDSGMPKDRFSAEMPDATLATLKIQPSEPRDSAVYFCASGSGQEKETQYFGPGTRLLVL.

This chain joins TRBV6-5 and TRBJ2-7, with 8 bases that match TRBD1. Per germline, CDR1 MNHEY and CDR2 SVGAGI. This CDR3 has 15 amino acids. V shed 7 bases, J shed 1 base, and the junction held 9 bases outside the gene matches. CDR3 in DNA: TGTGCCAGCATGTCGGGCAGGGGGCTATCCTACGAGCAGTACTTC. As protein: CASMSGRGLSYEQYF.

This clone was seen a few times. The chain joins TRBV27 to TRBJ1-5; 10 bases map to TRBD1. The CDR3 runs to 16 residues. Per the germline V gene, CDR1 is MNHEY and CDR2 is SMNVEV (reference sequence). Trimming took 3 bases from V and 7 from J; bases not matched to a gene: 9. The CDR3 loop reads CASSFSMTGGEQPQHF. The CDR3 DNA is TGTGCCAGCAGTTTCTCCATGACAGGGGGCGAGCAGCCCCAGCATTTT.

The J gene is TRBJ2-1, the V gene TRBV28, with 7 bases identical to TRBD1. In germline, CDR1 is MDHEN, CDR2 SYDVKM. V was pared by 8 bases and J by 3 bases, with 7 bases of the junction left unmatched. The CDR3 is 14 residues long. Here the CDR3 reads CASGSTGDYNEQFF. The CDR3, as DNA: TGTGCCAGCGGGTCAACAGGGGACTACAATGAGCAGTTCTTC.

The V gene is TRBV30, the J gene TRBJ2-1; TRBD1 matches 7 bases. V lost 1 base and J lost 9; bases outside the gene matches: 6. The CDR3 consists of 13 residues. Germline V CDR1 and CDR2: GTSNPN, SVGIG (reference sequence). The CDR3 protein is CAWSAQAGGEQFF. In nucleotides, the CDR3 is TGTGCCTGGAGTGCTCAAGCAGGGGGTGAGCAGTTCTTC.

Concerning this clone: Other DNA sequences from this sample encode an identical CDR3 as well. The chain is built from TRBV18 and TRBJ2-3, with a tentative D call TRBD1 (6 bases). From germline, CDR1 is KGHSH and CDR2 LQKENI. The CDR3 totals 12 residues. V was cut by 5 bases and J by 3 bases, with 6 bases left in between. CDR3 sequence: CASSRGTDTQYF. The CDR3 DNA reads TGTGCCAGCTCAAGGGGGACAGATACGCAGTATTTT.

This clone was seen a few times. CDR3 DNA sequence: TGTGCCACCCTGTATCGGACTAGCGGGAGTTCTGAGACCCAGTACTTC. This sequence encodes CATLYRTSGSSETQYF. The rearrangement joins TRBV19 to TRBJ2-5; TRBD2 aligns across 13 bases. The V segment lost 10 bases and the J segment 5 bases; nucleotides outside the gene matches: 13. In germline, CDR1 is LNHDA, CDR2 SQIVND (reference sequence). The CDR3 totals 16 residues.

J is TRBJ2-3 and V is TRBV11-2; 11 positions match TRBD2. The CDR3 totals 15 residues. CDR1 and CDR2 (germline): SGHAT, FQNNGV. V shed 3 bases, J shed 2 bases, and the junction held 1 base outside the gene matches. Here the CDR3 reads CASSLGLAVTDTQYF. The DNA for the CDR3 is TGTGCCAGCAGCTTGGGACTAGCGGTCACAGATACGCAGTATTTT.

J is TRBJ2-7 and V is TRBV4-2; tentatively, D is TRBD1 (5 bases). Germline V CDR1 and CDR2: LGHNA, YNFKEQ. Trimming left V 0 bases short and J 6 bases short, with 12 bases between. The CDR3 extends over 14 amino acids. Here the CDR3 DNA reads TGTGCCAGCAGCCAAGATCCAGGGCTAGGCGAGCAGTACTTC. It is translated as CASSQDPGLGEQYF.

This clone was seen a handful of times. The rearrangement uses TRBV28 and TRBJ2-3; 7 bases fit TRBD2. V was clipped by 5 bases and J by 0 bases; unmatched bases: 5. This CDR3 has 15 residues. Germline V gene sequence: CDR1 MDHEN, CDR2 SYDVKM. CDR3 sequence (DNA): TGTGCCAGCAGTCCACTAGCGACCAGCACAGATACGCAGTATTTT. It is translated as CASSPLATSTDTQYF.

The genes are TRBV7-3 and TRBJ2-5; D not resolved. Germline CDR1 SGHTA, CDR2 FQGTGA. Trimming removed 1 base at V and 3 bases at J, with 9 bases between. The CDR3 is 14 residues long. The CDR3 sequence is CASSLSQSEETQYF. The CDR3 DNA is TGTGCCAGCAGCTTAAGTCAATCAGAAGAGACCCAGTACTTC.

V and J are TRBV5-1 and TRBJ2-1, with TRBD1 identical over 9 bases. This CDR3 is built from 18 residues. Germline V gene data show CDR1 as SGHRS and CDR2 as YFSETQ. The V gene end was trimmed by 4 bases and the J gene end by 5 bases; junction bases not matched to a gene: 16. CDR3 DNA: TGCGCCAGCAGCCCAGTCCCGGGACAGGGTGTGGGAAACAATGAGCAGTTCTTC. This sequence encodes CASSPVPGQGVGNNEQFF.

This chain uses TRBV4-2 with TRBJ2-2, with D possibly TRBD1 on 6 matching bases. The V and J ends lost 3 bases and 0 bases respectively, with 8 bases between them. Germline values: CDR1 LGHNA, CDR2 YNFKEQ. CDR3 length equals 15 residues. The CDR3 is CASSHGQTNTGELFF. Here the CDR3 DNA reads TGTGCCAGCAGCCACGGACAGACGAACACCGGGGAGCTGTTTTTT.

This clone was observed a handful of times. The gene calls are TRBV6-5 and TRBJ2-2; D might be TRBD2 (6 bases). Germline lookup yields CDR1 MNHEY and CDR2 SVGAGI. The V end lost 8 bases, the J end lost 4 bases, and 17 bases lay between the germline ends. The CDR3 extends over 15 amino acids. The CDR3 DNA reads as TGTGCCAGCCGACTTCCACGGGAGCCCACCGGGGAGCTGTTTTTT. It specifies CASRLPREPTGELFF.

In its sample, this clone was seen a few times. The V and J genes are TRBV7-9 and TRBJ2-1, with 10 positions matching TRBD2. The CDR3 contains 16 residues. Germline CDR1 and CDR2: SEHNR and FQNEAQ (reference sequence). Unmatched junction bases numbered 6, after V lost 5 bases and J lost 2 bases. The CDR3, as DNA: TGTGCCAGCAGCCGAGGGGGACTAGCGACCTACAATGAGCAGTTCTTC. It translates to CASSRGGLATYNEQFF.

This chain's CDR3 is CASSLSYGYNEQFF. As DNA, the CDR3 is TGTGCCAGTAGTCTGTCATACGGCTACAATGAGCAGTTCTTC. The rearrangement links TRBV19 to TRBJ2-1; no clear D gene. The CDR3 spans 14 residues. The V and J ends lost 5 bases and 3 bases respectively, with 11 bases between them. Germline CDR1 and CDR2: LNHDA and SQIVND (reference sequence).

The table lists this clone with a few counts. The chain carries TRBV28 and TRBJ1-1, with D unclear. Per germline, CDR1 MDHEN and CDR2 SYDVKM. The ends were cut back, 5 bases at V and 3 bases at J, with 7 bases in the middle. There are 12 residues in the CDR3. Here the CDR3 DNA reads TGTGCCAGCAGTGTCGTTGACACTGAAGCTTTCTTT. Its translation is CASSVVDTEAFF.

This clone appeared a few times. The genes are TRBV5-6 and TRBJ1-1; D unresolved. V lost 4 bases, J lost 4 bases, and 11 bases lay in between. Germline CDR1 SGHDT, CDR2 YYEEEE. The CDR3 extends over 13 amino acids. CDR3 in DNA: TGTGCCAGCAGCCCCGAGTACGCCACTGAAGCTTTCTTT. Translating it yields CASSPEYATEAFF. The variable domain in full, completed from reference TRBV5-6 and TRBJ1-1, reads DAGVTQSPTHLIKTRGQQVTLRCSPKSGHDTVSWYQQALGQGPQFIFQYYEEEERQRGNFPDRFSGHQFPNYSSELNVNALLLGDSALYLCASSPEYATEAFFGQGTRLTVV.